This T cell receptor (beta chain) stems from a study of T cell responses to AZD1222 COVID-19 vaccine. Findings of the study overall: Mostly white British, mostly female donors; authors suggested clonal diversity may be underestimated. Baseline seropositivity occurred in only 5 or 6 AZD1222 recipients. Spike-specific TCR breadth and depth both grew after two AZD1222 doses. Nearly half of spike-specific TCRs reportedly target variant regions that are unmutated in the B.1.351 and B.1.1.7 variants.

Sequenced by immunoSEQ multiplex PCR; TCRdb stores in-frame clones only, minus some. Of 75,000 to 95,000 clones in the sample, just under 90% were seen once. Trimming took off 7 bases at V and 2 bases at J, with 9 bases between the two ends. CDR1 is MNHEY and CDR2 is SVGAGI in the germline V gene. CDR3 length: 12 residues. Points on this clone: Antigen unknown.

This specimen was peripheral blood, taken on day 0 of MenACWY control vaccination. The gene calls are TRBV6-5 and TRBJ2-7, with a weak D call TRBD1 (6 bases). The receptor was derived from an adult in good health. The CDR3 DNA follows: TGTGCCAGCAACACAGGGACCTACGAGCAGTACTTC. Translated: CASNTGTYEQYF.